These T cell receptor beta chains were read from a single sample in a study of T cell repertoires in cytomegalovirus infection. Which antigens these TCRs recognize remains unknown. TCRdb re-called the reads through MiXCR, storing one row per CDR3 protein. This table holds some 800,000 distinct CDR3 sequences, 30% to 35% found once. The specimen comprised cultured CD8+ T cells from PBMCs, sampled from culture after CMV antigen stimulation. These receptor sequences come from a human donor in good health (CMV status not recorded). Some clones in this sample may be carry-over from other donors' samples. Each CDR3 is given with its conserved first and last residue. Fields, in order: J gene, clone size, D gene, V gene, CDR3 protein, CDR3 DNA. The D gene is left open where the match is weak. Not all rows give a size; the values are once, few, many and, for expanded clones, a class.

>TRBJ2-1|many|.|TRBV7-2
CASSDGWRALNEQFF
TGTGCCAGCAGCGACGGGTGGAGGGCCCTAAATGAGCAGTTCTTC
>TRBJ2-6|few|.|TRBV15
CATRDGDSGANVLTF
TGTGCCACCAGGGACGGTGACTCTGGGGCCAACGTCCTGACTTTC
>TRBJ2-1|many|TRBD1|TRBV7-2
CASSLLRTGGSEQFF
TGTGCCAGCAGCTTACTCCGGACAGGGGGTTCTGAGCAGTTCTTC
>TRBJ1-2|many|.|TRBV2
CASRGQGYGYTF
TGTGCCAGCCGGGGGCAGGGCTATGGCTACACCTTC
>TRBJ1-5|.|.|TRBV12-5
CASGLTGTEILYGNQPQHF
TGTGCTAGTGGTTTGACGGGGACGGAAATACTATATGGCAATCAGCCCCAGCATTTT
>TRBJ1-3|many|TRBD1|TRBV7-8
CASSGTGVSGNTIYF
TGTGCCAGCAGCGGCACAGGGGTTTCTGGAAACACCATATATTTT
>TRBJ2-2|.|.|TRBV27
CASSLFEGQNGELFF
TGTGCCAGCAGTCTTTTTGAGGGGCAGAACGGGGAGCTGTTTTTT
>TRBJ2-3|.|TRBD2|TRBV5-6
CASTYSGGLYSTDTQYF
TGTGCCAGCACCTATTCGGGGGGACTCTATAGCACAGATACGCAGTATTTT
>TRBJ1-2|many|.|TRBV28
CASSLRSHPTF
TGTGCCAGCAGCCTCCGGTCACACCCCACCTTC
>TRBJ1-5|many|TRBD1|TRBV7-8
CASSRTGGSNQPQHF
TGTGCCAGCAGCCGTACAGGGGGTAGCAATCAGCCCCAGCATTTT
>TRBJ1-2|few|TRBD1|TRBV7-8
CASSTRGQGPDYGYTF
TGTGCCAGCAGCACCCGGGGACAGGGGCCGGATTATGGCTACACCTTC
>TRBJ1-2|.|.|TRBV6-5
CASSYGTEGNYGYTF
TGTGCCAGCAGTTACGGAACAGAGGGGAACTATGGCTACACCTTC
>TRBJ2-3|.|.|TRBV18
CASSPPSGSPTDTQYF
TGTGCCAGCTCACCACCTTCGGGGTCCCCCACAGATACGCAGTATTTT
>TRBJ2-1|.|TRBD2|TRBV3-1
CASSQETGLVTYNEQFF
TGTGCCAGCAGCCAAGAGACGGGACTAGTCACCTACAATGAGCAGTTCTTC
>TRBJ1-1|.|TRBD1|TRBV27
CASSFFSGGRTEAFF
TGTGCCAGCAGTTTCTTTTCAGGGGGCAGAACTGAAGCTTTCTTT
>TRBJ2-1|.|.|TRBV12-3/TRBV12-4
CASSLPSAQFF
TGTGCCAGCAGTTTACCTAGTGCACAGTTCTTC
>TRBJ2-5|few|.|TRBV12-3/TRBV12-4
CASSPQGGWLETQYF
TGTGCCAGCAGTCCCCAGGGGGGGTGGTTGGAGACCCAGTACTTC
>TRBJ2-1|many|.|TRBV6-5
CASSYPSNEQFF
TGTGCCAGCAGTTACCCCTCCAATGAGCAGTTCTTC
>TRBJ2-1|.|TRBD2|TRBV10-2
CASPPEGLADYNEQFF
TGCGCCAGCCCCCCAGAGGGGCTAGCGGATTACAATGAGCAGTTCTTC
>TRBJ2-1|.|TRBD1|TRBV7-9
CASSPRTGKYNEQFF
TGTGCCAGCAGCCCAAGGACAGGGAAATACAATGAGCAGTTCTTC
>TRBJ1-2|few|.|TRBV7-9
CASSDGGWAEYGYTF
TGTGCCAGCAGCGACGGTGGATGGGCCGAGTATGGCTACACCTTC
>TRBJ1-2|many|TRBD1|TRBV7-6
CASSLSNRGPGYGYTF
TGTGCCAGCAGCTTGTCGAACAGGGGGCCGGGCTATGGCTACACCTTC
>TRBJ2-1|few|.|TRBV7-6
CASSLSFVNEQFF
TGTGCCAGCAGCTTAAGCTTCGTTAATGAGCAGTTCTTC
>TRBJ2-7|many|.|TRBV7-2
CASSLGSHEQYF
TGTGCCAGCAGCTTAGGGTCTCACGAGCAGTACTTC
>TRBJ2-3|few|TRBD2|TRBV27
CASTYGGDTDTQYF
TGTGCCAGCACTTACGGGGGGGACACAGATACGCAGTATTTT
>TRBJ2-2|many|.|TRBV7-8
CASSLMRGPKNTGELFF
TGTGCCAGCAGCTTAATGAGGGGACCTAAGAACACCGGGGAGCTGTTTTTT
>TRBJ2-1|.|TRBD2|TRBV29-1
CSVEDPGRGDYNEQFF
TGCAGCGTTGAAGATCCTGGGCGGGGGGACTACAATGAGCAGTTCTTC
>TRBJ2-2|.|TRBD1|TRBV7-4
CASTDRDRGHTGELFF
TGTGCCAGCACCGACCGGGACAGGGGGCACACCGGGGAGCTGTTTTTT
>TRBJ2-1|.|.|TRBV14
CASSQGRRRENYNEQFF
TGTGCCAGCAGCCAAGGAAGGAGGCGGGAAAACTACAATGAGCAGTTCTTC
>TRBJ2-2|few|TRBD1|TRBV5-8
CASSLEGAVNTGELFF
TGTGCCAGCAGCTTGGAGGGGGCAGTGAACACCGGGGAGCTGTTTTTT
>TRBJ2-7|.|.|TRBV5-1
CASSYGGHEQYF
TGCGCCAGCTCCTACGGGGGACACGAGCAGTACTTC
>TRBJ2-7|.|TRBD1|TRBV6-2/TRBV6-3
CATRGGTGAIYEQYF
TGTGCCACCCGTGGCGGGACAGGCGCAATCTACGAGCAGTACTTC
>TRBJ2-1|few|.|TRBV20-1
CSARGQENYNEQFF
TGCAGTGCTAGAGGGCAGGAAAATTACAATGAGCAGTTCTTC
>TRBJ1-1|.|.|TRBV25-1
CASSEIRRGELEAFF
TGTGCCAGCAGTGAAATACGGCGGGGAGAGCTTGAAGCTTTCTTT